The text below deals with one TCR beta chain. Original processing methods: Reference gene primer amplification gave nucleated cell count estimates. The data were produced by immunoSEQ multiplex PCR, yet TCRdb's version contains in-frame clones alone and is incomplete. D and trimming come from the DNA, and the V and J calls and clone size come from that table. Seen here are about 180,000 clones, around 89% observed once, and the top ten hold 4%. This sample was taken from a study of blood T cell repertoires in COVID-19. Turning to the study itself: Material from acute and convalescent COVID-19 was sourced from the United States, Italy and Spain. From T cells, B-cell-depleted T cells, or PBMCs came the material, which was cDNA or gDNA.

V gave up 0 bases and J gave up 4 bases, with 13 bases separating them. This CDR3 spans 15 amino acids. Per germline, CDR1 LGHNA and CDR2 YNFKEQ. The chain couples TRBV4-2 to TRBJ2-7; possibly TRBD1 for D (5 bases). Sequencing input: peripheral blood. This receptor was identified in a young woman with acute or convalescent COVID-19. The DNA for the CDR3 is TGTGCCAGCAGCCAAGACGCAGGGAAAGGGTACGAGCAGTACTTC. Its translation: CASSQDAGKGYEQYF.